Each of the 6 T cell receptor beta chains below was sequenced from the same sample in a study of blood T cell repertoires in COVID-19. Clones were sequenced by immunoSEQ multiplex PCR, and TCRdb holds only the in-frame ones, with some missing. There are about 230,000 clones in the sample; about 90% occur only once, and roughly 2.5% lies in the top ten. Sequencing was done on a sample of peripheral blood. The receptor source for this set is a man aged 30-40 years with COVID-19, enrolled during active disease.

The CDR3 nucleotides read TGCAGTGCTAGTCGGGGGGCCCTAATTAGCACAGATACGCAGTATTTT. It translates to CSASRGALISTDTQYF. The chain couples TRBV20-1 to TRBJ2-3; the D gene is possibly TRBD2 (7 bases). There are 16 residues in the CDR3. CDR1 DFQATT and CDR2 SNEGSKA come from the germline V gene (reference sequence). V gave up 3 bases and J gave up 0 bases, with 16 bases separating them.

The V call is TRBV4-3, the J call TRBJ2-2, with 8 positions matching TRBD2. The CDR3 runs 18 residues. V dropped 0 bases and J dropped 4; count of bases not matched to a gene: 10. Looked up from germline, CDR1 is LGHNA and CDR2 is YSLEER. The CDR3 is CASSQDIGGASGTGELFF. For the CDR3, the DNA is TGCGCCAGCAGCCAAGATATCGGGGGGGCATCGGGCACCGGGGAGCTGTTTTTT.

The chain uses TRBV6-5 and TRBJ2-1; 7 bases align to TRBD2. There are 15 residues in the CDR3. V lost 7 bases to trimming and J lost 9 bases; unmatched junction nucleotides: 15. Germline CDR1 reads MNHEY; CDR2 reads SVGAGI. The CDR3, as DNA: TGTGCCAGCACCGCATGGGCGGGAGATGTGCGTGAGCAGTTCTTC. Translation gives CASTAWAGDVREQFF.

The chain carries TRBV5-1 and TRBJ2-5; D gene unclear. The CDR3 length is 13 residues. Per germline, CDR1 SGHRS and CDR2 YFSETQ. V lost 3 bases and J 1 base, leaving 7 bases between the germline ends. The DNA for the CDR3 is TGCGCCAGCAGCTCACAGAGCCAAGAGACCCAGTACTTC. Translating gives CASSSQSQETQYF.

At least ten counts were recorded for this clone. V gene TRBV6-5 combines with J gene TRBJ1-2; a weak D match, TRBD1 (5 bases). V was shortened by 0 bases and J by 8 bases, with 13 bases between the two germline ends. CDR3 length: 14 amino acids. Germline CDR1 MNHEY, CDR2 SVGAGI. Here the CDR3 reads CASSYSNGGGGYTF. The CDR3 DNA reads TGTGCCAGCAGTTACTCGAACGGGGGAGGGGGCTACACCTTC.

The CDR3 DNA reads as TGTGCCAGCCCTCCGCGGGAGAGCAATCAGCCCCAGCATTTT. Protein: CASPPRESNQPQHF. J is TRBJ1-5 and V is TRBV6-4; D gene ambiguous. The V gene's germline CDR1 is MRHNA and CDR2 SNTAGT. V lost 8 bases and J 1 base, leaving 12 bases between the germline ends. The CDR3 totals 14 residues.